The present TCR beta chain was sequenced within a study of blood T cells in healthy people across ages. Study-wide findings and caveats: The study lacked donor CMV status, which possibly confounded expanded clonotype changes. TCR beta diversity tracked closely with naive T cell percentage.

CDR1 SGHNT and CDR2 YENEEA come from the germline V gene. After removal of 4 bases from V and 11 bases from J, the junction contained 11 bases not matched to a gene. This CDR3 comprises 14 residues. The second PCR ran roughly 7 to 12 cycles with a sample-barcoded 5' primer and J-beta primers. MiXCR, applied by TCRdb to the 5' RACE reads, yields one record per CDR3 protein. In the table there are over 950,000 distinct CDR3 sequences, about 53% of which are singletons. Notes on this clonotype: Antigen unknown.

This receptor was obtained from a woman aged 60-75 years in good health. The chain employs TRBV11-3 and TRBJ2-5, with 9 bases identical to TRBD1. Sequenced input: blood. The DNA for the CDR3 is TGTGCCAGCAGCTCTCAGGACAGGGGCCACAAGCAGTACTTC. Translated: CASSSQDRGHKQYF.